These T cell receptor beta chains were read from a single sample in a study of technical replicates of blood from a handful of donors. The method was immunoSEQ multiplex PCR; TCRdb's version includes in-frame clones alone and lacks a portion of them. The sample contains about 78,000 clones, 85% to 95% of which appear only once. The sample comprised T cells isolated from PBMCs. Every receptor here comes from a human donor in good health. CDR3s include the opening cysteine and the closing phenylalanine or tryptophan. The D gene is left open where the match is weak. Only part of the rows carry a size: once, few, many, or a class if the clone is expanded.

CDR3aa: CASSSRTGENTIYF
CDR3nt: TGTGCCAGCAGCTCCAGGACAGGGGAGAACACCATATATTTT
abundance: once
d_gene: TRBD1
v_gene: TRBV9
j_gene: TRBJ1-3

CDR3aa: CASSLVSGSTYEQYF
CDR3nt: TGTGCCAGCAGCTTAGTGTCGGGGTCCACCTACGAGCAGTACTTC
abundance: NA
d_gene: NA
v_gene: TRBV7-2
j_gene: TRBJ2-7

CDR3aa: CASSQDPTALEGYTF
CDR3nt: TGCGCCAGCAGCCAAGATCCGACAGCCCTCGAGGGCTACACCTTC
abundance: NA
d_gene: NA
v_gene: TRBV4-1
j_gene: TRBJ1-2

CDR3aa: CASSPKTDTQYF
CDR3nt: TGTGCCAGTAGTCCTAAGACAGATACGCAGTATTTT
abundance: NA
d_gene: NA
v_gene: TRBV19
j_gene: TRBJ2-3

CDR3aa: CSPFGHGETQYF
CDR3nt: TGCAGCCCTTTTGGGCATGGGGAGACCCAGTACTTC
abundance: NA
d_gene: NA
v_gene: TRBV29-1
j_gene: TRBJ2-5

CDR3aa: CASSVELSPLHF
CDR3nt: TGTGCCAGCAGCGTAGAACTGTCACCCCTCCACTTT
abundance: once
d_gene: NA
v_gene: TRBV2
j_gene: TRBJ1-6

CDR3aa: CASSIGGGSSPLHF
CDR3nt: TGTGCCAGTAGTATAGGAGGGGGCAGTTCACCCCTCCACTTT
abundance: few
d_gene: TRBD1
v_gene: TRBV19
j_gene: TRBJ1-6

CDR3aa: CASSKQGYEQYF
CDR3nt: TGTGCCAGCAGTAAACAGGGCTACGAGCAGTACTTC
abundance: NA
d_gene: NA
v_gene: TRBV27
j_gene: TRBJ2-7

CDR3aa: CASSYLSGSYEQYF
CDR3nt: TGTGCCAGCAGTTACCTCTCGGGGTCCTACGAGCAGTACTTC
abundance: NA
d_gene: NA
v_gene: TRBV6-9
j_gene: TRBJ2-7

CDR3aa: CASTGQGRSWVVPYPISTGELFF
CDR3nt: TGTGCCAGTACCGGACAGGGACGGAGCTGGGTGGTCCCCTATCCCATAAGCACCGGGGAGCTGTTTTTT
abundance: NA
d_gene: TRBD1
v_gene: TRBV19
j_gene: TRBJ2-2

CDR3aa: CATSRGTVNTEAFF
CDR3nt: TGTGCCACCAGCAGAGGGACAGTGAACACTGAAGCTTTCTTT
abundance: NA
d_gene: NA
v_gene: TRBV15
j_gene: TRBJ1-1

CDR3aa: CASSPGSFEKLFF
CDR3nt: TGTGCCAGCAGCCCCGGTAGCTTTGAAAAACTGTTTTTT
abundance: NA
d_gene: NA
v_gene: TRBV11-2
j_gene: TRBJ1-4

CDR3aa: CASSSSPRRGSYEQYF
CDR3nt: TGTGCCAGCAGCTCCTCCCCCCGTCGGGGGAGCTACGAGCAGTACTTC
abundance: NA
d_gene: NA
v_gene: TRBV13
j_gene: TRBJ2-7

CDR3aa: CASTASGTDTQYF
CDR3nt: TGTGCCAGCACAGCTAGCGGGACAGATACGCAGTATTTT
abundance: NA
d_gene: TRBD2
v_gene: TRBV2
j_gene: TRBJ2-3

CDR3aa: CSVSSGYGYTF
CDR3nt: TGCAGCGTTTCGAGCGGCTATGGCTACACCTTC
abundance: NA
d_gene: NA
v_gene: TRBV29-1
j_gene: TRBJ1-2

CDR3aa: CASKATGLYTEAFF
CDR3nt: TGTGCCAGCAAAGCGACAGGGTTGTACACTGAAGCTTTCTTT
abundance: NA
d_gene: TRBD1
v_gene: TRBV6-6
j_gene: TRBJ1-1

CDR3aa: CASSTGTGANTGELFF
CDR3nt: TGTGCCAGCAGCACGGGGACAGGGGCGAACACCGGGGAGCTGTTTTTT
abundance: NA
d_gene: TRBD1
v_gene: TRBV9
j_gene: TRBJ2-2

CDR3aa: CASSPRVAPLAKNIQYF
CDR3nt: TGTGCCAGCAGCCCGCGCGTAGCCCCGTTAGCCAAAAACATTCAGTACTTC
abundance: NA
d_gene: NA
v_gene: TRBV7-2
j_gene: TRBJ2-4

CDR3aa: CASSDSQIASTDTQYF
CDR3nt: TGTGCCAGCAGTGACTCGCAAATAGCGAGCACAGATACGCAGTATTTT
abundance: NA
d_gene: NA
v_gene: TRBV6-4
j_gene: TRBJ2-3

CDR3aa: CASATLQGENLYYGYTF
CDR3nt: TGTGCCAGCGCGACCTTACAGGGGGAGAATTTATACTATGGCTACACCTTC
abundance: NA
d_gene: TRBD1
v_gene: TRBV27
j_gene: TRBJ1-2